This T cell receptor (beta chain) was captured in a study of blood T cell repertoires in COVID-19. The wider study: COVID-19 samples, acute and convalescent, were from the United States, Italy and Spain.

The V gene's germline CDR1 is MDHEN and CDR2 SYDVKM. Trimming took 5 bases from V and 0 from J; bases not matched to a gene: 11. The CDR3 loop spans 19 amino acids. As handled by the study authors: It was from reference gene primer amplification that nucleated cell counts were estimated. The table came from immunoSEQ multiplex PCR; TCRdb's copy has only in-frame clones and leaves some out. V, J and clone size were drawn from that table, and D and trimming were deduced from the DNA. The sample carries about 100,000 clones, about 82% recorded once. This TCR was recovered from a man aged 50-59 years with active or convalescent COVID-19. The chain is built from TRBV28 and TRBJ2-2, with 11 bases matching TRBD2. Sequenced input: peripheral blood. The CDR3 loop is CASSPLPGLAVANTGELFF. CDR3 DNA sequence: TGTGCCAGCAGTCCTCTACCGGGACTAGCGGTCGCGAACACCGGGGAGCTGTTTTTT.